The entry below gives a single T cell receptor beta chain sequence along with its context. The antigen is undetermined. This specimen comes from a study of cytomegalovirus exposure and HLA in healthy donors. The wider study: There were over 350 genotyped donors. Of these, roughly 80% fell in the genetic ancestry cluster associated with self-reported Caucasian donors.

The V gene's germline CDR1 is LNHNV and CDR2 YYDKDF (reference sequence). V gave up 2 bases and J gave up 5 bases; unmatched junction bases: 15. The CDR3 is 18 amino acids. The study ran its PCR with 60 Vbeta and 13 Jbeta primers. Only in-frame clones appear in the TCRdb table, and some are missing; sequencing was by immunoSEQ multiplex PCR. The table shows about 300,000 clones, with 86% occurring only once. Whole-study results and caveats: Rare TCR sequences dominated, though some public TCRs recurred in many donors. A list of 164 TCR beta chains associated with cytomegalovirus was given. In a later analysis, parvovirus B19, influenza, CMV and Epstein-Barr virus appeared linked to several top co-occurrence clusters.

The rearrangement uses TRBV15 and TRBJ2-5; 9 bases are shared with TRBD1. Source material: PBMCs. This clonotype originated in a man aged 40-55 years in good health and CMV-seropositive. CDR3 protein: CATSRPQGAATKGETQYF. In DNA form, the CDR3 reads TGTGCCACCAGCAGACCACAGGGGGCAGCGACAAAAGGCGAGACCCAGTACTTC.